This T cell receptor beta chain was recovered during a study of shared clonotypes between healthy human individuals. In the authors' workflow: ImmunoSEQ gave junction-only sequences without quality scores, so filtering differed. Data came from immunoSEQ multiplex PCR; TCRdb stores just in-frame clones and leaves some out. V and J calls and clone size are copied from that table; D and trimming were computed from the DNA. The top ten clones hold under 0.45% of a sample with more than 2,000,000 clones, just over 90% of them seen once. The donors, healthy adults who were HIV-negative, had experienced no recent acute infections or vaccinations. Every donor was a Caucasian adult from Nashville, Tennessee. Trimming removed 4 bases from V and 0 bases from J; junction bases left unmatched: 6. The CDR3 is 17 amino acids. Germline CDR1 reads LGHNA; CDR2 reads YNFKEQ.

The J gene is TRBJ1-4, the V gene TRBV4-2; TRBD1 agrees at 9 bases. The specimen was naive CD4+ T cells from PBMCs. The subset here: CD45RA+ positively selected. The receptor was derived from a man in his late teens or twenties in good health. Some clones in this sample may be carry-over from other donors' samples. CDR3 DNA: TGTGCCAGCAGCCCCCAAACAGGGGGCGCAACTAATGAAAAACTGTTTTTT. It is translated as CASSPQTGGATNEKLFF.